A single sample gave rise to the 16 T cell receptor beta chains below, sequenced in a study of blood T cell repertoires in COVID-19. Profiling relied on immunoSEQ multiplex PCR, and the TCRdb table lists in-frame clones only, not all of them. The sample holds 200,000 or so clones; roughly four fifths are singletons and the top ten take about 6%. The sequenced sample consisted of peripheral blood. Receptors were obtained from a woman in her thirties or forties with acute or convalescent COVID-19.

V usage is TRBV7-3 and J usage is TRBJ2-1, with D possibly being TRBD2 (5 bases). This CDR3 comprises 13 residues. With 3 bases removed from V and 9 bases from J, the gap between germline ends came to 12 bases. CDR1 is SGHTA and CDR2 is FQGTGA in the germline V gene. The CDR3 protein is CASSFSEGGEQFF. In DNA form, the CDR3 reads TGTGCCAGCAGCTTCTCAGAGGGCGGTGAGCAGTTCTTC. Using reference TRBV7-3 and TRBJ2-1 for the parts outside the CDR3, the full variable domain is GAGVSQTPSNKVTEKGKYVELRCDPISGHTALYWYRQSLGQGPEFLIYFQGTGAADDSGLPNDRFFAVRPEGSVSTLKIQRTERGDSAVYLCASSFSEGGEQFFGPGTRLTVL.

This clone came up a few times. This chain joins TRBV5-5 and TRBJ1-2; a possible D gene is TRBD1 (5 bases). This CDR3 is built from 15 residues. Germline V CDR1 and CDR2: SGHKS, YYEKEE (reference sequence). Trimming stripped 0 bases from V and 3 bases from J, with 12 bases between. For the CDR3, the DNA is TGTGCCAGCAGCTTGGGTGCAGGGTCCGACTATGGCTACACCTTC. It is translated as CASSLGAGSDYGYTF.

This clone was seen only once. The gene calls are TRBV28 and TRBJ2-3; 11 nucleotides agree with TRBD2. V lost 7 bases and J lost 1; bases outside the gene matches: 4. This CDR3 contains 15 residues. Germline V gene sequence: CDR1 MDHEN, CDR2 SYDVKM. The CDR3 coding sequence is TGTGCCAGCACCGAGGGACTAGCGGGCACAGATACGCAGTATTTT. This gives the protein CASTEGLAGTDTQYF.

This chain links TRBV5-1 with TRBJ1-2; the D gene is possibly TRBD1 (5 bases). Germline CDR1 is SGHRS and CDR2 is YFSETQ. The CDR3 spans 14 residues. V was clipped by 4 bases and J by 4 bases, with 14 bases between them. CDR3 nucleotide sequence: TGCGCCAGCAGCCCCTGGGCGGGGGGCTATGGCTACACCTTC. Translation: CASSPWAGGYGYTF.

The rearrangement uses TRBV21-1 and TRBJ1-1; TRBD1 is taken as the D call from the table, unchecked against the DNA. TRBV21-1 is annotated as a pseudogene. CDR3 length: 15 residues. The CDR3 sequence: CASSKAGQGWTEAFF. CDR3 coding DNA: TGTGCCAGCAGCAAGGCGGGACAGGGGTGGACTGAAGCTTTCTTT.

V and J are TRBV11-2 and TRBJ1-6; possibly TRBD1 for D (6 bases). V lost 4 bases and J 10 bases, leaving 14 bases between the germline ends. Looked up from germline, CDR1 is SGHAT and CDR2 is FQNNGV. This CDR3 comprises 14 residues. CDR3 sequence (DNA): TGTGCCAGCAGCTCGGGCAGGGGAAAATCACCCCTCCACTTT. Translating it yields CASSSGRGKSPLHF.

J is TRBJ1-1 and V is TRBV2, with D possibly being TRBD1 (5 bases). Germline loops: CDR1 SNHLY, CDR2 FYNNEI. CDR3 size: 12 residues. Trimming took off 7 bases at V and 7 bases at J, with 13 bases between the two ends. The CDR3 protein is CASMGQGIEAFF. In nucleotides, the CDR3 is TGTGCCAGCATGGGCCAGGGAATTGAAGCTTTCTTT.

This clone was detected a few times. The chain has TRBV5-4 and TRBJ1-6; TRBD1 is a possible D gene (5 bases). Germline V CDR1 and CDR2: SGHNT, YYREEE (reference sequence). V lost 2 bases, J lost 6 bases, and 6 bases lay in between. The CDR3 is 13 residues long. CDR3 sequence reads: CASSFQGNSPLHF. CDR3 sequence (DNA): TGTGCCAGCAGCTTTCAGGGTAATTCACCCCTCCACTTT.

The chain carries TRBV9 and TRBJ2-1, with unresolved D. Trimming removed 4 bases at V and 10 bases at J, with 18 bases between. This CDR3 contains 14 residues. The germline V gene has CDR1 SGDLS and CDR2 YYNGEE. The CDR3 sequence: CASSLGPDSSEQFF. The CDR3 DNA follows: TGTGCCAGCAGCCTCGGTCCTGACTCTTCGGAGCAGTTCTTC.

The chain has TRBV7-2 and TRBJ2-7, with 8 bases that match TRBD1. This CDR3 has 12 amino acids. In germline, CDR1 is SGHTA, CDR2 FQGNSA. The J segment lost 8 bases and the V segment lost 3 bases, leaving 3 bases of the junction unmatched. CDR3 sequence: CASSLDREKQYF. CDR3 DNA: TGTGCCAGCAGCTTGGACAGGGAGAAGCAGTACTTC.

This clone was seen only a few times. The chain employs TRBV4-2 and TRBJ2-1; D perhaps matches TRBD1 (5 bases). V was trimmed by 3 bases and J by 9 bases, leaving 15 bases between them. The germline V gene encodes CDR1 LGHNA and CDR2 YNFKEQ. The CDR3 sequence is 14 residues long. The DNA of the CDR3 is TGTGCCAGCAGCCATCCGGACACGGATCTTGAGCAGTTCTTC. Translating gives CASSHPDTDLEQFF.

DNA for the CDR3: TGTGCCAGCAGCTTAGGAGGGACAGCCTCCTACGAGCAGTACTTC. Protein sequence: CASSLGGTASYEQYF. The J gene is TRBJ2-7, the V gene TRBV7-8, with TRBD1 identical over 7 bases. Trimming removed 1 base from V and 0 bases from J; junction bases left unmatched: 3. This CDR3 is built from 15 residues. The germline CDR1 and CDR2 sequences are SGHVS and FQNEAQ.

The rearrangement joins TRBV2 to TRBJ2-1, with unresolved D. V gave up 1 base and J gave up 5 bases, with 6 bases separating them. CDR1 and CDR2 (germline): SNHLY, FYNNEI. The CDR3 is made up of 13 amino acids. The CDR3 protein is CASSEGGNNEQFF. The CDR3 bases are TGTGCCAGCAGTGAAGGAGGAAACAATGAGCAGTTCTTC. Variable domain in full (rest from reference TRBV2 and TRBJ2-1): EPEVTQTPSHQVTQMGQEVILRCVPISNHLYFYWYRQILGQKVEFLVSFYNNEISEKSEIFDDQFSVERPDGSNFTLKIRSTKLEDSAMYFCASSEGGNNEQFFGPGTRLTVL.

This clone was found a few times. The chain joins TRBV28 to TRBJ2-6; D is possibly TRBD1 (6 bases). Trimming took 8 bases from V and 0 from J, leaving 11 bases between them. The CDR3 consists of 15 residues. CDR1 and CDR2 (germline): MDHEN, SYDVKM. CDR3 region: CASGQGYSGANVLTF. The CDR3 region has the DNA TGTGCCAGCGGTCAGGGGTACTCTGGGGCCAACGTCCTGACTTTC.

V gene TRBV5-1 combines with J gene TRBJ2-4; 10 positions agree with TRBD2. Germline CDR1 reads SGHRS; CDR2 reads YFSETQ. The V and J ends lost 1 base and 0 bases, in that order; junction bases with no gene match: 4. This CDR3 has 17 amino acids. The CDR3 sequence is CASSLWSSGGAKNIQYF. The CDR3 region has the DNA TGCGCCAGCAGCTTGTGGTCTAGCGGGGGAGCCAAAAACATTCAGTACTTC.

The chain combines TRBV27 with TRBJ2-7; possibly TRBD1 for D (6 bases). Per germline, CDR1 MNHEY and CDR2 SMNVEV (reference sequence). Trimming removed 4 bases from V and 3 bases from J, with 16 bases in between. This CDR3 is 15 amino acids long. CDR3 residues: CASSSAGTKHYEQYF. The CDR3 bases are TGTGCCAGCAGTTCCGCCGGGACAAAGCACTACGAGCAGTACTTC.